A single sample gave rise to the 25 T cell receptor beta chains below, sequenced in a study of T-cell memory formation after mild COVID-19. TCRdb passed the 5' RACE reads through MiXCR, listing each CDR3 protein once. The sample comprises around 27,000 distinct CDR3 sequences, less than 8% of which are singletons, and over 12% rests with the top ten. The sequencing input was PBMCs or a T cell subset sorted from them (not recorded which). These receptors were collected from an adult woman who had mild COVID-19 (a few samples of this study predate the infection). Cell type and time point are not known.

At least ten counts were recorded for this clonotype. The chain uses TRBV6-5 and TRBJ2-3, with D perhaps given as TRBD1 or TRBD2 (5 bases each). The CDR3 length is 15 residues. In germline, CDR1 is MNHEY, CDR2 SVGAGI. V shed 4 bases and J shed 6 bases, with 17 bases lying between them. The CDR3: CASSFQGAGIDTQYF. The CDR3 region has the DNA TGTGCCAGCAGTTTTCAGGGCGCGGGTATCGATACGCAGTATTTT.

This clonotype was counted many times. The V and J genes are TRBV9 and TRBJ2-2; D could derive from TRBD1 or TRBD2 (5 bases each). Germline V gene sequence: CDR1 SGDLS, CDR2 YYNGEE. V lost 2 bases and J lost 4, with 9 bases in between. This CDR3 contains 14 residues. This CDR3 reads CASSVGTTTGELFF. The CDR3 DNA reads TGTGCCAGCAGCGTGGGGACGACCACCGGGGAGCTGTTTTTT.

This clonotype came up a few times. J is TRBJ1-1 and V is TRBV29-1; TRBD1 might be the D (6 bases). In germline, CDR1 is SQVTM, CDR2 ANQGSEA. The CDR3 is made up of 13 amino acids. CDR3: CRGGGEWETEAFF. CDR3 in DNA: TGCAGGGGAGGGGGGGAGTGGGAAACTGAAGCTTTCTTT.

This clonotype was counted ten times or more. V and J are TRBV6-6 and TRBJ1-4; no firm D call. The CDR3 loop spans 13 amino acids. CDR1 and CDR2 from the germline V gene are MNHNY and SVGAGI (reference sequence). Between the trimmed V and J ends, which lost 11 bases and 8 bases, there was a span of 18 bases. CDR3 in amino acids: CAASKGLREKLFF. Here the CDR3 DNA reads TGTGCCGCTAGTAAGGGTTTGCGCGAAAAACTGTTTTTT.

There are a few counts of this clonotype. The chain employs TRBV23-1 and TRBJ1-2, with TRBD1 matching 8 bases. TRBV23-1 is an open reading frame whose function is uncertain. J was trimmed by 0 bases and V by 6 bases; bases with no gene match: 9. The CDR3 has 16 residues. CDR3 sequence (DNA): TGCGCCAGCAGAAGCGGGACAGGACTTTCTAACTATGGCTACACCTTC. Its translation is CASRSGTGLSNYGYTF.

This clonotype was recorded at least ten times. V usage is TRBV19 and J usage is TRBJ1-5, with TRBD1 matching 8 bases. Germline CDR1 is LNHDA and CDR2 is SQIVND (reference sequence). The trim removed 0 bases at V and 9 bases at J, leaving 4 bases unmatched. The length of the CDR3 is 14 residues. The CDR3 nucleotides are TGTGCCAGTAGTATAGACAGGGGGCTAGGGCCCCAGCATTTT. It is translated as CASSIDRGLGPQHF.

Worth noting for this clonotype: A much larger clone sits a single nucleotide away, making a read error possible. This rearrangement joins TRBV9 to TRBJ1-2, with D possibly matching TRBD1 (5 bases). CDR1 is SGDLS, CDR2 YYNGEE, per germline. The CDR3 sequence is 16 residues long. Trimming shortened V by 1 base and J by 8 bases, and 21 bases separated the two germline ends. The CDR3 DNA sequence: TGTGCCAGCAGCGTACCCAGGGAGAAGGGATCTGTGGGCTACACCTTC. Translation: CASSVPREKGSVGYTF.

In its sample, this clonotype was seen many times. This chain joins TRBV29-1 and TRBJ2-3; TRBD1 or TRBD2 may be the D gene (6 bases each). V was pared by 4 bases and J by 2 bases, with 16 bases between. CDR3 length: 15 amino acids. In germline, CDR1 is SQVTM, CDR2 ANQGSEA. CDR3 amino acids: CSVGRAGHPTDTQYF. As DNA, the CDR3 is TGCAGCGTTGGAAGGGCGGGACACCCCACAGATACGCAGTATTTT.

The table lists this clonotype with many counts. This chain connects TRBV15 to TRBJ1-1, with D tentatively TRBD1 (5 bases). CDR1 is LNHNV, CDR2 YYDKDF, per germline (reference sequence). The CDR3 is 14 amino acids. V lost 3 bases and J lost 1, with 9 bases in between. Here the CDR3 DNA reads TGTGCCACCAGCAGCGACAGAGAGAACACTGAAGCTTTCTTT. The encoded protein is CATSSDRENTEAFF.

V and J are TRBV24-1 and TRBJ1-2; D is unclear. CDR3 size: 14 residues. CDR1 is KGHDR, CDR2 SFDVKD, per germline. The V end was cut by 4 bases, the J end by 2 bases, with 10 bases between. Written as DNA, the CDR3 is TGTGCCACCAGTGACACCACCAGAAACTATGGCTACACCTTC. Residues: CATSDTTRNYGYTF.

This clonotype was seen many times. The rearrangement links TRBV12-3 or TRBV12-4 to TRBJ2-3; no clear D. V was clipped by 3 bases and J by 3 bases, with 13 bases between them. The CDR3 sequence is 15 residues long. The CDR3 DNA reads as TGTGCCAGCAGTTTTAGTAGTGAGAGTACAGATACGCAGTATTTT. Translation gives CASSFSSESTDTQYF.

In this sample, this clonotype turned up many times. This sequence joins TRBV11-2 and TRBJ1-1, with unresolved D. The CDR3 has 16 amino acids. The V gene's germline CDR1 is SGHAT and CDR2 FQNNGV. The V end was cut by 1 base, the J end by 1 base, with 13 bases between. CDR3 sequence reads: CASSLGIPRRNTEAFF. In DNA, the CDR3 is TGTGCCAGCAGCTTAGGCATCCCGAGGCGGAACACTGAAGCTTTCTTT.

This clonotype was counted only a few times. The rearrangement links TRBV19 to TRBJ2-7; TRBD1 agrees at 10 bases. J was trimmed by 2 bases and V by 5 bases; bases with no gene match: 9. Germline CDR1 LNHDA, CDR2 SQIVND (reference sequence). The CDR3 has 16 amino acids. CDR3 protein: CASSYSSGTGAYEQYF. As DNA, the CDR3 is TGTGCCAGTAGTTACTCCTCCGGGACAGGGGCCTACGAGCAGTACTTC. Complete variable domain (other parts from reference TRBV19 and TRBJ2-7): DGGITQSPKYLFRKEGQNVTLSCEQNLNHDAMYWYRQDPGQGLRLIYYSQIVNDFQKGDIAEGYSVSREKKESFPLTVTSAQKNPTAFYLCASSYSSGTGAYEQYFGPGTRLTVT.

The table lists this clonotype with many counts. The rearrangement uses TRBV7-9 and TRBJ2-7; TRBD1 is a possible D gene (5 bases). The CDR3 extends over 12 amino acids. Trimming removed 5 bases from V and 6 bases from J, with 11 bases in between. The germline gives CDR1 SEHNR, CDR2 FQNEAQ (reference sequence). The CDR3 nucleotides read TGTGCCAGCAGCCAATCAGGGATCGAGCAGTACTTC. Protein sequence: CASSQSGIEQYF.

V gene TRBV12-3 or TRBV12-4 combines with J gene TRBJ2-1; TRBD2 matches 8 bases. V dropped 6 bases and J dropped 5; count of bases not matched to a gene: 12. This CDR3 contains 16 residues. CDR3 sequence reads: CASSPGRGGIHNEQFF. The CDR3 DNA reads TGTGCCAGCAGCCCGGGTCGGGGGGGAATCCACAATGAGCAGTTCTTC.

The CDR3 region has the DNA TGTGCCAGCAGCTTACAAGATCAGCCCCAGCATTTT. Its protein is CASSLQDQPQHF. V is TRBV7-3 and J is TRBJ1-5; D gene ambiguous. CDR1 is SGHTA, CDR2 FQGTGA, per germline. V lost 2 bases to trimming and J lost 5 bases, with 4 bases between them. The CDR3 is made up of 12 amino acids.

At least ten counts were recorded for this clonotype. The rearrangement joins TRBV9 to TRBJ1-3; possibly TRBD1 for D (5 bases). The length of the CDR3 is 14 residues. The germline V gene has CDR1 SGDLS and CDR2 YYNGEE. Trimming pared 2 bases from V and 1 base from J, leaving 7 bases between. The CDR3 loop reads CASSVAGSGNTIYF. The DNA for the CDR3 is TGTGCCAGCAGCGTGGCAGGGTCTGGAAACACCATATATTTT.

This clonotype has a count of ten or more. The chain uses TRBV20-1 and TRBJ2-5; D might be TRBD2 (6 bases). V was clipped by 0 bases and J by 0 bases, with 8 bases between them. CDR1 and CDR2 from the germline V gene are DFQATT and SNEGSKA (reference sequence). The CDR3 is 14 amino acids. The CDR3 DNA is TGCAGTGCTAGAGATGGGGGGAACCAAGAGACCCAGTACTTC. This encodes CSARDGGNQETQYF.

CDR3: CASMPWAGGAGNTIYF. The CDR3 coding sequence is TGTGCCAGCATGCCATGGGCTGGGGGCGCGGGTAACACCATATATTTT. The rearrangement links TRBV3-1 to TRBJ1-3, with D maybe TRBD1 (6 bases). Germline loops: CDR1 LGHDT, CDR2 YNNKEL (reference sequence). This CDR3 comprises 16 residues. V lost 7 bases to trimming and J lost 7 bases, with 23 bases between them.

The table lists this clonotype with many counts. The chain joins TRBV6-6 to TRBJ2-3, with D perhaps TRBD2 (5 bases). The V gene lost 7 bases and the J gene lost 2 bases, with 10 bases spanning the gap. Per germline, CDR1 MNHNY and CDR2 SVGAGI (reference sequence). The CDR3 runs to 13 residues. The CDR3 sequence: CASNMRATDTQYF. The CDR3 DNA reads TGTGCCAGCAATATGAGGGCCACAGATACGCAGTATTTT.

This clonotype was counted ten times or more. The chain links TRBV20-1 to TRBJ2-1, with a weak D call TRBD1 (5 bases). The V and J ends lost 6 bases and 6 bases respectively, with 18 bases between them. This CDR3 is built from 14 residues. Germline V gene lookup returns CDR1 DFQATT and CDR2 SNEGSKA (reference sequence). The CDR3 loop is CSANEAGLGNEQFF. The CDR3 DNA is TGCAGTGCCAACGAAGCAGGGTTGGGCAATGAGCAGTTCTTC.

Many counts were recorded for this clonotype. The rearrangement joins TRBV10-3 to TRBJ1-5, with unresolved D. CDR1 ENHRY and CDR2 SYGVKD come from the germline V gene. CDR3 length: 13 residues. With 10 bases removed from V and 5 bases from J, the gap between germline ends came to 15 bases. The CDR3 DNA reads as TGTGCCACCGGAACCTATGTAGATCAGCCCCAGCATTTT. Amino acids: CATGTYVDQPQHF.

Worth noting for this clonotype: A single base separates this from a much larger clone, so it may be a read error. CDR3 in DNA: TGTGCCAGCAGTTTAGCCAGGGTGGACCAGTACTTC. Translated: CASSLARVDQYF. The J gene is TRBJ2-5, the V gene TRBV12-3 or TRBV12-4; TRBD1 is a possible D gene (5 bases). Trimming stripped 0 bases from V and 10 bases from J, with 9 bases between. The length of the CDR3 is 12 residues.

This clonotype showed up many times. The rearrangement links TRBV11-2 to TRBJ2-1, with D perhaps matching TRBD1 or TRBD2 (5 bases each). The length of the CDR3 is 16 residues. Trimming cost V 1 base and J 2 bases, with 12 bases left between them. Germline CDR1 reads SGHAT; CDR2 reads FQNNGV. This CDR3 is CASSLARDGTYNEQFF. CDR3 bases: TGTGCCAGCAGCTTAGCCCGGGACGGGACCTACAATGAGCAGTTCTTC.

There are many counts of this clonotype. In nucleotides, the CDR3 is TGTGCCAGCAGCGTAGCGGCCCTTTACGAGCAGTACTTC. It specifies CASSVAALYEQYF. The chain carries TRBV9 and TRBJ2-7; D gene uncertain. The CDR3 consists of 13 residues. Trimming cost V 0 bases and J 4 bases, with 8 bases left between them. Germline CDR1 reads SGDLS; CDR2 reads YYNGEE.